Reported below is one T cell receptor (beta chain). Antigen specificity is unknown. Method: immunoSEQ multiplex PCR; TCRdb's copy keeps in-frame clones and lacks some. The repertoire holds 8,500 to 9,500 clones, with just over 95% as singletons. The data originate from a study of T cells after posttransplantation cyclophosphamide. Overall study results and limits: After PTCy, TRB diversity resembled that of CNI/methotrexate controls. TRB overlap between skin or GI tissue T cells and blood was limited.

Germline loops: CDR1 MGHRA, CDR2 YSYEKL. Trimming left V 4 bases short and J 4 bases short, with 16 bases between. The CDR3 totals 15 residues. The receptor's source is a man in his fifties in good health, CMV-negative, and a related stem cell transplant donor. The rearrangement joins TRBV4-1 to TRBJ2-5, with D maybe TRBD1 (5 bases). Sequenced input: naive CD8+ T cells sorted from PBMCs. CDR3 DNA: TGCGCCAGCAGCCCCCCCGGACACCCTCGAGAGACCCAGTACTTC. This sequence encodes CASSPPGHPRETQYF.